This T cell receptor (beta chain) was retrieved from a study of STAT5B mutations in CD4+ large granular lymphocyte leukemia. Study-level background: Among healthy controls, a particular HLA allele went with more CDR3 'QG' motifs. Study outcomes and limitations: Compared with healthy controls (2/35), patient top clones favored TRBV06 (8/27). Patient CD4-sorted repertoires looked more clonal than healthy CD4+ repertoires, even without putative leukemic clones.

In regard to this clone: Its target is not known.

This CDR3 comprises 13 residues. Trimming took 1 base from V and 5 from J, leaving 6 bases between them. The germline V gene has CDR1 MGHDK and CDR2 SYGVNS. Sequencing was at survey level. Profiling relied on immunoSEQ multiplex PCR, and the TCRdb table lists in-frame clones only, not all of them. This table has 30,000 to 35,000 clones, 88% appearing once. This clonotype was sampled from a human donor in good health. Material for sequencing was CD4+ T cells from blood buffy coats. This chain uses TRBV25-1 with TRBJ1-5; D is unresolved. The CDR3: CASSESRDQPQHF. The CDR3 DNA sequence: TGTGCCAGCAGTGAATCTCGGGATCAGCCCCAGCATTTT.